This TCR beta chain was recovered during a study of OX40 agonist ivuxolimab in advanced cancers. Study observations and caveats: Averaging showed that CD8+ T cells had more expanded clones than CD4+ did. Low normalized T-cell clonal expansion also characterized some of the nonresponders.

The protocol was immunoSEQ multiplex PCR, while the TCRdb copy is restricted to in-frame clones and leaves out a portion. In the table there are some 42,000 clones, about 79% of which are singletons. On this clone itself: Its matching antigen is unknown.

CDR3 length: 16 amino acids. Germline CDR1 and CDR2: MNHEY and SMNVEV (reference sequence). Deletions cut 4 bases from V and 3 bases from J, with 15 bases between. Specimen: CD4+ or CD8+ T cells sorted from blood, collected in a trial of the OX40 agonist ivuxolimab. This sequence originates from an adult with an advanced solid tumor such as melanoma, head and neck, liver or kidney cancer. The rearrangement uses TRBV27 and TRBJ1-4; no firm D call. The CDR3 loop reads CASSSMIGPANEKLFF. In nucleotides, the CDR3 is TGTGCCAGCAGTTCCATGATTGGGCCAGCTAATGAAAAACTGTTTTTT. Looking up the rest from reference TRBV27 and TRBJ1-4 gives the full variable domain: EAQVTQNPRYLITVTGKKLTVTCSQNMNHEYMSWYRQDPGLGLRQIYYSMNVEVTDKGDVPEGYKVSRKEKRNFPLILESPSPNQTSLYFCASSSMIGPANEKLFFGSGTQLSVL.